This entry lists 3 T cell receptor beta chains sequenced from one sample in a study of coeliac disease. The data were produced by immunoSEQ multiplex PCR, yet TCRdb's version contains in-frame clones alone and is incomplete. Here the sample spans around 5,600 clones, roughly 54% being singletons. The sequenced sample was intraepithelial lymphocytes from the gut. All receptors come from a woman aged 25-40 years with active celiac disease.

The chain links TRBV2 to TRBJ2-3, with 8 bases that match TRBD2. The ends lost 3 bases at V and 0 bases at J; junction bases unmatched: 2. This CDR3 spans 15 amino acids. Germline V lookup: CDR1 SNHLY, CDR2 FYNNEI. The CDR3 region is CASSDSGASTDTQYF. CDR3 bases: TGTGCCAGCAGTGATAGCGGGGCTAGCACAGATACGCAGTATTTT.

The V call is TRBV7-8, the J call TRBJ1-5, with 9 bases that match TRBD1. This CDR3 region has 15 residues. V lost 0 bases, J lost 4 bases, and 1 base stayed unmatched. CDR1 and CDR2 (germline): SGHVS, FQNEAQ. The DNA of the CDR3 is TGTGCCAGCAGCTTAGCAGGGACAGGGAATCAGCCCCAGCATTTT. It yields the protein CASSLAGTGNQPQHF.

The V call is TRBV7-9, the J call TRBJ1-1; 10 nucleotides agree with TRBD1. Germline trimming cut 5 bases from V and 3 bases from J; bases unmatched to any gene: 12. CDR1 and CDR2 (germline): SEHNR, FQNEAQ (reference sequence). The CDR3 is made up of 17 amino acids. The CDR3 nucleotides are TGTGCCAGCAGCACACCCTGGACAGGGGGGCGAGACACTGAAGCTTTCTTT. This gives the protein CASSTPWTGGRDTEAFF.